Listed below are T cell receptor beta chains from one sample, sequenced in a study of PD-L1 blockade in urothelial cancer. The table came from immunoSEQ multiplex PCR; TCRdb's copy has only in-frame clones and leaves some out. The sample shows 35,000 to 45,000 clones, roughly 38% of them seen only once. The sequencing used tumor tissue, collected before atezolizumab (anti-PD-L1) treatment. The receptors were gathered from a man in his sixties with urothelial cancer. CDR3s include the opening cysteine and the closing phenylalanine or tryptophan. Fields, in order: V gene, J gene, clone size, CDR3 length, D gene, CDR3 protein, CDR3 DNA. D genes are given only for firm matches. Some rows have no size entry. The others give once, few or many, or a class for an expanded clone.

TRBV28	TRBJ2-1	many	14	.	CASSPLRPDDEQFF	TGTGCCAGCAGTCCTCTGCGGCCGGACGATGAGCAGTTCTTC
TRBV7-6	TRBJ2-7	few	15	.	CASSLAPDSDYEQYF	TGTGCCAGCAGCTTAGCGCCTGATTCAGACTACGAGCAGTACTTC
TRBV28	TRBJ2-7	.	14	TRBD1	CASSPGTAHTEQYF	TGTGCCAGCAGCCCCGGGACAGCCCACACCGAGCAGTACTTC
TRBV9	TRBJ2-7	few	14	.	CANSEGGHQVEQYF	TGTGCCAACAGCGAGGGGGGACACCAGGTCGAGCAGTACTTC
TRBV28	TRBJ1-2	many	12	.	CASNMKSYGYTF	TGTGCCAGCAACATGAAATCTTATGGCTACACCTTC
TRBV6-8	TRBJ1-4	.	19	.	CASSYSWDTVGRVNEKLFF	TGTGCCAGCAGTTACTCCTGGGACACGGTAGGACGGGTTAATGAAAAACTGTTTTTT
TRBV28	TRBJ1-1	.	12	TRBD1	CASTRTGAEAFF	TGTGCCAGCACCCGGACAGGGGCTGAAGCTTTCTTT
TRBV14	TRBJ2-2	.	16	.	CASSQLILGGTGELFF	TGTGCCAGCAGCCAACTAATCCTTGGGGGCACCGGGGAGCTGTTTTTT
TRBV5-1	TRBJ1-3	.	16	TRBD1	CASSLGPRDSRNTIYF	TGCGCCAGCAGCTTGGGCCCCCGGGACAGTCGAAACACCATATATTTT
TRBV19	TRBJ1-2	.	13	.	CASSNRENYGYTF	TGTGCCAGTAGTAACAGGGAAAACTATGGCTACACCTTC